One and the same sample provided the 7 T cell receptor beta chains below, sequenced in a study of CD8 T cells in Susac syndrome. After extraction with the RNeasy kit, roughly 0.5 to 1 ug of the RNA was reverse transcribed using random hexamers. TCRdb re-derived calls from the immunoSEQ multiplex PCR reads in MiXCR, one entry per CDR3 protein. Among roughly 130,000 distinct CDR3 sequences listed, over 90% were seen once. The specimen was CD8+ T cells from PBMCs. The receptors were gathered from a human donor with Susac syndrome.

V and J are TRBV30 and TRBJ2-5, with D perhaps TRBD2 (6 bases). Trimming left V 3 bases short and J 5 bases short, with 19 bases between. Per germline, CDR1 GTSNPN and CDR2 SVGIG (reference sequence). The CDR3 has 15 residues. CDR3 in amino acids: CAWSALEVGRETQYF. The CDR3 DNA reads TGTGCCTGGAGCGCCCTTGAAGTAGGGAGGGAGACCCAGTACTTC. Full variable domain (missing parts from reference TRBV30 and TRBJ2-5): SQTIHQWPATLVQPVGSPLSLECTVEGTSNPNLYWYRQAAGRGLQLLFYSVGIGQISSEVPQNLSASRPQDRQFILSSKKLLLSDSGFYLCAWSALEVGRETQYFGPGTRLLVL.

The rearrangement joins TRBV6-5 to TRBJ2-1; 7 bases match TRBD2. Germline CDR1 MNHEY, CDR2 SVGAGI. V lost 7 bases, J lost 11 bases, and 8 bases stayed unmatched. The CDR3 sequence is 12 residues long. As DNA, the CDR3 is TGTGCCAGCAACGGCGGGGGAGACCAGCAGTTCTTC. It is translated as CASNGGGDQQFF.

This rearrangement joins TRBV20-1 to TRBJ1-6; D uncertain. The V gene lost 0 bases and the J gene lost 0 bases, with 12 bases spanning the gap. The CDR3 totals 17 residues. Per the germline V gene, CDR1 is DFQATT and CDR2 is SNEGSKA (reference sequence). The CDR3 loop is CSARESSASSYNSPLHF. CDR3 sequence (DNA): TGCAGTGCTAGAGAATCTTCAGCGAGCTCCTATAATTCACCCCTCCACTTT.

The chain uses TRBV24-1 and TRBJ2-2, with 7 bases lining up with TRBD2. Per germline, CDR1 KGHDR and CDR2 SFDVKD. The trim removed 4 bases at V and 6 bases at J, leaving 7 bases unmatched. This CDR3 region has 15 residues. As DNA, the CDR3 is TGTGCCACCAGTGACCCGCGGGGGAGTCCCGGGGAGCTGTTTTTT. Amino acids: CATSDPRGSPGELFF.

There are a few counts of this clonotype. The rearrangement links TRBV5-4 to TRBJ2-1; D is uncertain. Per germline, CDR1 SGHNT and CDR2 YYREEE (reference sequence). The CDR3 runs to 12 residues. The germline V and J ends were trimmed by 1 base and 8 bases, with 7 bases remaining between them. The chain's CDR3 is CASSLTDDEQFF. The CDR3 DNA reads TGTGCCAGCAGCTTGACAGACGATGAGCAGTTCTTC. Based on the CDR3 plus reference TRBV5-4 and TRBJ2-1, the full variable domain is ETGVTQSPTHLIKTRGQQVTLRCSSQSGHNTVSWYQQALGQGPQFIFQYYREEENGRGNFPPRFSGLQFPNYSSELNVNALELDDSALYLCASSLTDDEQFFGPGTRLTVL.

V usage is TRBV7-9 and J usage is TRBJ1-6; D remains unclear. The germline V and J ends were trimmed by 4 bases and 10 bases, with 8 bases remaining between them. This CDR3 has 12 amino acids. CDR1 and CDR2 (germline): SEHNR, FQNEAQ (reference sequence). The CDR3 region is CASSSLTSPLHF. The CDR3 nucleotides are TGTGCCAGCAGCTCTCTCACGTCACCCCTCCACTTT.

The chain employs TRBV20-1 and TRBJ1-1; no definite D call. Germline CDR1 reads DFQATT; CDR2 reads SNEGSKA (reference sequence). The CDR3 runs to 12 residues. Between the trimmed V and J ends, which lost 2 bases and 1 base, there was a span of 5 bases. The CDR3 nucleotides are TGCAGTGCTAGACGAGGGAACACTGAAGCTTTCTTT. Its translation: CSARRGNTEAFF.